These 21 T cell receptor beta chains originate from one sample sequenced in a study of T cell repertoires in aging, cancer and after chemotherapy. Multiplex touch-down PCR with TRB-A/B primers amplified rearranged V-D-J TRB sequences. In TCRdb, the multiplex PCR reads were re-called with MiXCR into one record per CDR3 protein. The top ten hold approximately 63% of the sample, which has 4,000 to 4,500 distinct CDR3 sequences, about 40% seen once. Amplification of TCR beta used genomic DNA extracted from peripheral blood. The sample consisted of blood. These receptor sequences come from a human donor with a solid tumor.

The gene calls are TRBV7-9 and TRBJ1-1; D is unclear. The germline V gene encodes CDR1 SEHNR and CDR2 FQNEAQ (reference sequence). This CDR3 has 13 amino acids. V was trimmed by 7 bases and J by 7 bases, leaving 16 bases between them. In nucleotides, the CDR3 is TGTGCCAGCAACAACCAAGGAGGGAATGAAGCTTTCTTT. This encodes CASNNQGGNEAFF.

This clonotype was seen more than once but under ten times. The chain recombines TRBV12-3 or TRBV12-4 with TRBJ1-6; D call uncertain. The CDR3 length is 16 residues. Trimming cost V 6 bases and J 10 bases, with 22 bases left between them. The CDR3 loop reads CASSPGPTPGGSPLHF. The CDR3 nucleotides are TGTGCCAGCAGCCCAGGCCCGACACCGGGAGGATCACCCCTCCACTTT.

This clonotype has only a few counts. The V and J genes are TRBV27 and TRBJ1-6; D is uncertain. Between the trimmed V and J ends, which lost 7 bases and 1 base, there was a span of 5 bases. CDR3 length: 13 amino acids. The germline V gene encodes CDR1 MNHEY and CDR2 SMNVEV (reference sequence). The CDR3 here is CASTGSYNSPLHF. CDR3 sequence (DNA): TGTGCCAGCACGGGGTCCTATAATTCACCCCTCCACTTT.

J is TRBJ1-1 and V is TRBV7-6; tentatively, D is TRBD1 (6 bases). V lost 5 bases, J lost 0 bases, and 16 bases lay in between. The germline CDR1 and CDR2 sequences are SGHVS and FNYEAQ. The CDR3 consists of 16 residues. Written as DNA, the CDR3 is TGTGCCAGCAGCACTAAGGTTACAGGGTTGAACACTGAAGCTTTCTTT. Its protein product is CASSTKVTGLNTEAFF.

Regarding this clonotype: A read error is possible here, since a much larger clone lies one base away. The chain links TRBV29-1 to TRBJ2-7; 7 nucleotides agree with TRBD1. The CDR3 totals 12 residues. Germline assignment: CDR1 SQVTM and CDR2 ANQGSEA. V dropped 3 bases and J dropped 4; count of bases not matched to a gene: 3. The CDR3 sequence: CSVEGRGYEQYF. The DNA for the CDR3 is TGCAGCGTTGAGGGCAGGGGGTACGAGCAGTACTTC.

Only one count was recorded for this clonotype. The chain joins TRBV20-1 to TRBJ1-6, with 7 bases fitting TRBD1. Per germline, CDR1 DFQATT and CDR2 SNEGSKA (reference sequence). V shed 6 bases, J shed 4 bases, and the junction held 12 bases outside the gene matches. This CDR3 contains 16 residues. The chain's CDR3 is CSASPGTVIYNSPLHF. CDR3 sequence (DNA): TGCAGTGCCAGTCCCGGGACAGTCATTTATAATTCACCCCTCCACTTT.

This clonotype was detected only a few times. The CDR3 nucleotides are TGTGCCAGCAGTTCAGGGGCTCCCCTTGAAGCTTTCTTT. Amino acid sequence: CASSSGAPLEAFF. The genes are TRBV6-6 and TRBJ1-1, with a possible D match to TRBD1 (6 bases). Per germline, CDR1 MNHNY and CDR2 SVGAGI (reference sequence). The CDR3 covers 13 residues. Deletions cut 4 bases from V and 7 bases from J, with 13 bases between.

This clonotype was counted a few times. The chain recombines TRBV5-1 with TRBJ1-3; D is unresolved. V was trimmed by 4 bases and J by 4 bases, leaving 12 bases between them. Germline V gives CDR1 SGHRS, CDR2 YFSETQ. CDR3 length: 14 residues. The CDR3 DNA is TGCGCCAGCAGCCTCGATTTGGCCGGAAACACCATATATTTT. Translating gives CASSLDLAGNTIYF.

DNA for the CDR3: TGTGCCAGCAGCCGCCTTTCCACGACAGGGGCCAACGTCCTGACTTTC. It codes for CASSRLSTTGANVLTF. The chain recombines TRBV7-9 with TRBJ2-6, with no clear D. The CDR3 has 16 residues. Germline V gene sequence: CDR1 SEHNR, CDR2 FQNEAQ (reference sequence). Trimming left V 5 bases short and J 4 bases short, with 15 bases between.

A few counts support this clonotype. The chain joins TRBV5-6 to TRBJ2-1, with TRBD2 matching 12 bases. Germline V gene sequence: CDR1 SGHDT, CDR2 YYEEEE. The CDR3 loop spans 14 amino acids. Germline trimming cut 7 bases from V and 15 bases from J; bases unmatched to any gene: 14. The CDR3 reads CASWTSGVPPAGFF. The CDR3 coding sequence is TGTGCCAGCTGGACTAGCGGGGTCCCCCCTGCGGGGTTCTTC.

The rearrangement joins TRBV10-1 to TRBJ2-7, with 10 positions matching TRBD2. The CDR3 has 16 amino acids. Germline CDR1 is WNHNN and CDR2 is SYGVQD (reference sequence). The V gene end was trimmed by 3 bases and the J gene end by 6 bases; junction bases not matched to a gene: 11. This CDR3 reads CASSDLPSGSGTEQYF. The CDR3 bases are TGCGCCAGCAGTGATTTACCTAGCGGGAGCGGAACCGAGCAGTACTTC.

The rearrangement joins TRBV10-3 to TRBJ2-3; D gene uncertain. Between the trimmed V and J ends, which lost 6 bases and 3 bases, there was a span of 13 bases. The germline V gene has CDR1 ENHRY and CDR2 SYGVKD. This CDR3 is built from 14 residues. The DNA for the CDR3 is TGTGCCATCAGGCCTGTAGCCGGTACAGATACGCAGTATTTT. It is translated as CAIRPVAGTDTQYF.

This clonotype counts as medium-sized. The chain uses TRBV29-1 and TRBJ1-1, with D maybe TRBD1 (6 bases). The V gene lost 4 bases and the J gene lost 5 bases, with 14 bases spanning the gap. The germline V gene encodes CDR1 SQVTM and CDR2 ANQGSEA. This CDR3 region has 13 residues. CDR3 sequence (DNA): TGCAGCGTTGTGTGGGGGCCAAGGACTGAAGCTTTCTTT. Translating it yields CSVVWGPRTEAFF.

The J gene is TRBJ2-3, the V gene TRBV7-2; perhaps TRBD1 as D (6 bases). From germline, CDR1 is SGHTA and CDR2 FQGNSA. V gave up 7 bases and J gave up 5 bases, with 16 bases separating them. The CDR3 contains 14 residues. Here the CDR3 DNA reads TGTGCCAGCACCCCAGACAGGAAAAAAGATACGCAGTATTTT. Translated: CASTPDRKKDTQYF.

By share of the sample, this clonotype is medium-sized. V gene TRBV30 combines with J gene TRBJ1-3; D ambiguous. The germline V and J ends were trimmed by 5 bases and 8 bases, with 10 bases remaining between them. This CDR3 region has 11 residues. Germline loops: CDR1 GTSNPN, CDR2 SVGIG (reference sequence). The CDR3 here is CAWERAYTIYF. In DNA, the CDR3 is TGTGCCTGGGAAAGGGCTTACACCATATATTTT.

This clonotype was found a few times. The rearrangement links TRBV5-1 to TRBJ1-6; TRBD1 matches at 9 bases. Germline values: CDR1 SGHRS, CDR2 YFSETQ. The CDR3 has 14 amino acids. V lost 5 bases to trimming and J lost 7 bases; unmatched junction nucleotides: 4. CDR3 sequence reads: CASRRTGDNSPLHF. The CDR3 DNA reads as TGCGCCAGCAGGCGGACAGGGGACAATTCACCCCTCCACTTT.

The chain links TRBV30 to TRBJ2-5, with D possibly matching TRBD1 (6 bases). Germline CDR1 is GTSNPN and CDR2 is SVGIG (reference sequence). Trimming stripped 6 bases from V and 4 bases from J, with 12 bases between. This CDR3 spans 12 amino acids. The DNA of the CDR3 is TGTGCCTGTACAGGGCAGGGAGAGACCCAGTACTTC. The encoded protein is CACTGQGETQYF.

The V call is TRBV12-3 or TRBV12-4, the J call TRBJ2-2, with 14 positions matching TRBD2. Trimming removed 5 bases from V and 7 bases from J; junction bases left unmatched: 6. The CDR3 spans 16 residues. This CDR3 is CASSRGLAGGGGELFF. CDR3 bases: TGTGCCAGCAGTCGCGGACTAGCGGGAGGTGGCGGGGAGCTGTTTTTT.

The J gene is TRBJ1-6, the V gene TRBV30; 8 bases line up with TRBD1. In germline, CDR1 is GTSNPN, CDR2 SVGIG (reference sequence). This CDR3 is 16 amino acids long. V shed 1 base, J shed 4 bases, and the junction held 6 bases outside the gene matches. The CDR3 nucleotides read TGTGCCTGGAGTGGCAGGGGGCGCGGTTATAATTCACCCCTCCACTTT. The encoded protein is CAWSGRGRGYNSPLHF.

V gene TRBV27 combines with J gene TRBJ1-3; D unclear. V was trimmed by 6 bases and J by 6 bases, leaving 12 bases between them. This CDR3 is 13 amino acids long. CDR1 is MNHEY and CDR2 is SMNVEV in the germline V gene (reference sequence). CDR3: CASSLDGVNTIYF. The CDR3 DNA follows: TGTGCCAGCAGCCTGGACGGTGTAAACACCATATATTTT.

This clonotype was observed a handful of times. CDR3 in amino acids: CASSLDLKTGGAYGYTF. The CDR3 DNA follows: TGTGCCAGCAGCTTAGATCTTAAAACAGGGGGCGCCTATGGCTACACCTTC. This chain connects TRBV11-2 to TRBJ1-2, with 9 bases that match TRBD1. The length of the CDR3 is 17 residues. Germline V gene sequence: CDR1 SGHAT, CDR2 FQNNGV. The trim removed 0 bases at V and 4 bases at J, leaving 9 bases unmatched.